This is a list of T cell receptor beta chains from one sample in a study of blood T cell repertoires in COVID-19. Repertoires were generated with immunoSEQ multiplex PCR, while TCRdb's copy carries only in-frame clones and drops some. The repertoire includes some 200,000 clones, approximately 85% of them detected once, and approximately 2.4% sits in the top ten. Sample: peripheral blood. The source is a woman in her 70s with COVID-19, enrolled during active disease. CDR3s include the opening cysteine and the closing phenylalanine or tryptophan. D genes are given only for firm matches. Size tells how often a clone was seen (once, few, many) or the class of an expanded clone, and some rows leave it out.

clone size | D gene | J gene | V gene | CDR3 protein
NA | TRBD1 | TRBJ2-1 | TRBV7-2 | CASSSGTGGGRYNEQFF
NA | NA | TRBJ2-5 | TRBV7-3 | CASSLERATAETQYF
NA | NA | TRBJ1-4 | TRBV11-3 | CASRSSTNEKLFF
NA | NA | TRBJ1-2 | TRBV29-1 | CSVERSQNYTF
NA | TRBD1 | TRBJ1-3 | TRBV2 | CASSRTGTGNTIYF
NA | TRBD1 | TRBJ1-6 | TRBV2 | CASSAMGQKNSPLHF
NA | NA | TRBJ2-2 | TRBV29-1 | CSAVSTGELFF
few | TRBD1 | TRBJ1-2 | TRBV10-3 | CAISVDREDRRYGYTF
NA | TRBD1 | TRBJ2-3 | TRBV24-1 | CATSDTGTGDPDTQYF
NA | NA | TRBJ1-3 | TRBV3-1/TRBV3-2 | CASSQGGPGNTIYF
NA | NA | TRBJ1-1 | TRBV11-2 | CASIRGGEIEAFF
NA | TRBD2 | TRBJ2-1 | TRBV9 | CARRSGRAHYNEQFF
NA | NA | TRBJ1-2 | TRBV7-9 | CASSLESRNYGYTF
NA | NA | TRBJ1-2 | TRBV21-1 | CASSRYSDRVDYGYTF
NA | TRBD1 | TRBJ2-7 | TRBV7-2 | CASNPQGADEQYF
NA | TRBD1 | TRBJ1-5 | TRBV6-1 | CASSGRDRIRYGNQPQHF
NA | TRBD2 | TRBJ2-1 | TRBV2 | CASKSGGAIYEQFF
once | NA | TRBJ1-6 | TRBV5-5 | CASSLAVTVRGSLHF
NA | TRBD1 | TRBJ1-4 | TRBV6-6 | CASSRPIRDRNEKLFF
NA | TRBD1 | TRBJ1-2 | TRBV4-1 | CASSQGGTGANYGYTF
NA | NA | TRBJ1-1 | TRBV6-2/TRBV6-3 | CASSYSGEGNLKAFF
few | TRBD2 | TRBJ2-1 | TRBV19 | CASSTPRLAGGSGEQFF
NA | NA | TRBJ2-5 | TRBV20-1 | CSASPGWSQETQYF
NA | NA | TRBJ2-3 | TRBV9 | CASSVGLDTDTQYF
NA | NA | TRBJ2-1 | TRBV4-3 | CASSQARSEQFF
NA | NA | TRBJ2-2 | TRBV11-3 | CASSSTDGWAGELFF
NA | TRBD1 | TRBJ1-5 | TRBV10-3 | CAISVGQGNQPQHF
once | NA | TRBJ1-2 | TRBV7-3 | CASSLNPGTDYGYTF
NA | TRBD2 | TRBJ2-1 | TRBV15 | CATSRGGSGRINNEQFF
NA | TRBD2 | TRBJ2-2 | TRBV5-4 | CASSFVSGRPGELFF
NA | TRBD2 | TRBJ2-1 | TRBV7-3 | CASSPGGRQDNEQFF
few | TRBD1 | TRBJ1-1 | TRBV4-3 | CASSQGDRPNTEAFF
NA | NA | TRBJ2-1 | TRBV7-2 | CASSLRERPRVNEQFF
NA | NA | TRBJ2-2 | TRBV19 | CASSIDTNTGELFF
NA | NA | TRBJ2-5 | TRBV7-9 | CASSLVLADRRKTQYF
NA | TRBD2 | TRBJ2-7 | TRBV3-1/TRBV3-2 | CASGTSGTGEQYF
NA | TRBD1 | TRBJ2-5 | TRBV7-9 | CASSLDRGVETQYF
NA | TRBD1 | TRBJ2-7 | TRBV6-2/TRBV6-3 | CASSSGTEIEYF
NA | NA | TRBJ2-5 | TRBV4-2 | CASSQRQAQETQYF
NA | NA | TRBJ1-5 | TRBV7-6 | CASSPSRYQPQHF
once | NA | TRBJ2-7 | TRBV6-2/TRBV6-3 | CASSSLRTPISYEQYF
NA | TRBD2 | TRBJ2-2 | TRBV10-2 | CASRTSGRSNTGELFF
few | TRBD1 | TRBJ1-1 | TRBV5-5 | CASRGTANTEAFF
NA | TRBD1 | TRBJ2-7 | TRBV7-2 | CASSPRTGDYEQYF
NA | TRBD1 | TRBJ1-6 | TRBV19 | CASSAFGQERSPLHF
NA | NA | TRBJ2-5 | TRBV7-7 | CASSLADRQETQYF
NA | NA | TRBJ2-5 | TRBV7-2 | CASSWRGREETQYF
NA | TRBD2 | TRBJ2-7 | TRBV6-2/TRBV6-3 | CASSYWREVYEQYF
NA | TRBD1 | TRBJ1-6 | TRBV6-5 | CASSNRGNSPLHF
NA | NA | TRBJ1-1 | TRBV9 | CASSVQTGNTEAFF
NA | NA | TRBJ1-4 | TRBV6-5 | CASSYSPGIGEKLFF
once | NA | TRBJ1-5 | TRBV18 | CASSPPWQDGNQPQHF